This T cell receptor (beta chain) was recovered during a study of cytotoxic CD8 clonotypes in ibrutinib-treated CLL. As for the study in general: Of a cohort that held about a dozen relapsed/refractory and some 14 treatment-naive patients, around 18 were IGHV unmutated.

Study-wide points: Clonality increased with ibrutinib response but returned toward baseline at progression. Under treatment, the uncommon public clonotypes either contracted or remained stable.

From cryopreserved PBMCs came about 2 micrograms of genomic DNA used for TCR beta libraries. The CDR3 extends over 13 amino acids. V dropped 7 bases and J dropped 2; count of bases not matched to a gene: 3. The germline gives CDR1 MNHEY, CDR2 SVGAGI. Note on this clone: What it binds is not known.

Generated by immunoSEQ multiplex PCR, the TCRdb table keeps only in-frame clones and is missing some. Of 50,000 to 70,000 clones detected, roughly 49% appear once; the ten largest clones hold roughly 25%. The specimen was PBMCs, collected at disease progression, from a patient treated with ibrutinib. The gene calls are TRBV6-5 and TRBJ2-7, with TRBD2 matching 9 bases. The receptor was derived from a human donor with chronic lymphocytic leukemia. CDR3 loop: CASTSGDPYEQYF. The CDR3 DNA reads TGTGCCAGCACTAGCGGGGACCCCTACGAGCAGTACTTC.